Below, 19 T cell receptor beta chains from the same sample are listed, as sequenced in a study of CD8 T cells in Susac syndrome. With random hexamers, 0.5 to 1 ug RNA was reverse transcribed. TCRdb passed the immunoSEQ multiplex PCR reads through MiXCR, listing each CDR3 protein once. The data hold approximately 150,000 distinct CDR3 sequences, with approximately 95% observed a single time. The sequencing sample was made of CD4+ T cells from PBMCs. The receptor source for this set is a human donor with Susac syndrome.

J is TRBJ1-2 and V is TRBV12-3 or TRBV12-4; D is perhaps TRBD1 (5 bases). Trimming pared 2 bases from V and 2 bases from J, leaving 6 bases between. There are 13 residues in the CDR3. In DNA, the CDR3 is TGTGCCAGCAGTTTACGACAGAACTATGGCTACACCTTC. The encoded protein is CASSLRQNYGYTF.

The chain uses TRBV24-1 and TRBJ2-5, with 8 bases matching TRBD1. Germline values: CDR1 KGHDR, CDR2 SFDVKD. J was trimmed by 4 bases and V by 5 bases; bases with no gene match: 8. CDR3 length equals 15 residues. CDR3 amino acids: CATSALTGVTETQYF. Written as DNA, the CDR3 is TGTGCCACCAGTGCCCTGACAGGGGTGACAGAGACCCAGTACTTC.

The chain employs TRBV12-3 or TRBV12-4 and TRBJ2-7; TRBD1 matches at 8 bases. The length of the CDR3 is 14 residues. V lost 5 bases, J lost 7 bases, and 10 bases stayed unmatched. CDR3 nucleotide sequence: TGTGCCAGCAGTCCTCGGACAGGGCTTGAGGAGCAGTACTTC. Amino acids: CASSPRTGLEEQYF.

The genes are TRBV25-1 and TRBJ1-2; 9 bases map to TRBD1. The CDR3 is 13 residues long. CDR1 is MGHDK, CDR2 SYGVNS, per germline. Losses at the gene ends were 4 bases for V and 5 bases for J; bases not matched to a gene: 2. The CDR3 DNA reads as TGTGCCAGCAGTGCAGGACAGGGGTATGGCTACACCTTC. It yields the protein CASSAGQGYGYTF.

CDR3 in DNA: TGTGCCAGCAGCCAAAGGACAGGGTCCCCCGGGGAGCTGTTTTTT. Translation: CASSQRTGSPGELFF. This rearrangement joins TRBV7-9 to TRBJ2-2; TRBD1 matches at 8 bases. Germline CDR1 and CDR2: SEHNR and FQNEAQ (reference sequence). J gave up 6 bases and V 5 bases, and 8 bases lay outside the gene matches. This CDR3 has 15 residues.

V usage is TRBV29-1 and J usage is TRBJ1-1; 7 bases fit TRBD1. Per the germline V gene, CDR1 is SQVTM and CDR2 is ANQGSEA. The CDR3 runs to 14 residues. The trim removed 4 bases at V and 1 base at J, leaving 6 bases unmatched. In DNA form, the CDR3 reads TGCAGCGTTGGCAGGGGGTCTTCGAACACTGAAGCTTTCTTT. Translated, it gives CSVGRGSSNTEAFF.

This clonotype was counted a single time. This chain joins TRBV20-1 and TRBJ1-2; D ambiguous. Trimming pared 0 bases from V and 4 bases from J, leaving 12 bases between. This CDR3 is 14 amino acids long. The germline CDR1 and CDR2 sequences are DFQATT and SNEGSKA (reference sequence). The CDR3 here is CSARDLPYSYGYTF. The CDR3 coding sequence is TGCAGTGCTAGAGATCTCCCTTACAGCTATGGCTACACCTTC.

CDR3 region: CASSLQGAHGYTF. The DNA of the CDR3 is TGTGCCAGCAGCTTACAGGGGGCGCACGGCTACACCTTC. The genes are TRBV7-3 and TRBJ1-2, with 8 bases that match TRBD1. The CDR3 sequence is 13 residues long. Germline V gives CDR1 SGHTA, CDR2 FQGTGA. V was clipped by 2 bases and J by 8 bases; unmatched bases: 4. Full variable domain (rest looked up from reference TRBV7-3 and TRBJ1-2): GAGVSQTPSNKVTEKGKYVELRCDPISGHTALYWYRQSLGQGPEFLIYFQGTGAADDSGLPNDRFFAVRPEGSVSTLKIQRTERGDSAVYLCASSLQGAHGYTFGSGTRLTVV.

In its sample, this clonotype was seen once. This chain links TRBV5-1 with TRBJ2-1; D gene ambiguous. Germline CDR1 and CDR2: SGHRS and YFSETQ. With 0 bases removed from V and 5 bases from J, the gap between germline ends came to 12 bases. This CDR3 spans 15 amino acids. DNA for the CDR3: TGCGCCAGCAGCTTGGCCGGGCAATCGAACAATGAGCAGTTCTTC. It is translated as CASSLAGQSNNEQFF.

This chain connects TRBV6-5 to TRBJ2-5, with a possible D match to TRBD1 (5 bases). This CDR3 has 15 residues. CDR1 is MNHEY and CDR2 is SVGAGI in the germline V gene. Trimming cost V 4 bases and J 4 bases, with 16 bases left between them. CDR3 DNA sequence: TGTGCCAGCAGTTTGATCCAGGGTGTCAGAGAGACCCAGTACTTC. It yields the protein CASSLIQGVRETQYF.

This sequence joins TRBV7-9 and TRBJ2-5, with TRBD1 matching over 9 bases. CDR1 SEHNR and CDR2 FQNEAQ come from the germline V gene (reference sequence). The J segment lost 0 bases and the V segment lost 1 base, leaving 0 bases of the junction unmatched. The CDR3 runs 15 residues. In DNA, the CDR3 is TGTGCCAGCAGCTTAGGGGACAGGGACCAAGAGACCCAGTACTTC. Its protein product is CASSLGDRDQETQYF.

The genes are TRBV20-1 and TRBJ2-5; D gene unclear. The germline V gene has CDR1 DFQATT and CDR2 SNEGSKA (reference sequence). Trimming removed 3 bases at V and 5 bases at J, with 13 bases between. This CDR3 has 13 residues. The CDR3 DNA follows: TGCAGTGCTAGTGATGGACCTCTGGAGACCCAGTACTTC. Its protein is CSASDGPLETQYF.

V is TRBV7-9 and J is TRBJ1-1, with 8 bases fitting TRBD1. From germline, CDR1 is SEHNR and CDR2 FQNEAQ (reference sequence). This CDR3 has 12 amino acids. With V trimmed by 4 bases and J by 5 bases, 0 bases remained unmatched. Here the CDR3 reads CASSYRGTEAFF. The DNA for the CDR3 is TGTGCCAGCAGCTACAGGGGGACTGAAGCTTTCTTT.

The chain couples TRBV5-4 to TRBJ2-5; no definite D call. The germline CDR1 and CDR2 sequences are SGHNT and YYREEE (reference sequence). The V end lost 0 bases, the J end lost 0 bases, and 6 bases lay between the germline ends. The CDR3 totals 14 residues. DNA of the CDR3: TGTGCCAGCAGCTTGGACCAGTACCAAGAGACCCAGTACTTC. Protein: CASSLDQYQETQYF.

Only one count was recorded for this clonotype. Here the CDR3 reads CSVGEGSYEQYF. CDR3 coding DNA: TGCAGCGTTGGGGAGGGCAGCTACGAGCAGTACTTC. This rearrangement joins TRBV29-1 to TRBJ2-7, with TRBD2 identical over 7 bases. Germline V lookup: CDR1 SQVTM, CDR2 ANQGSEA. The CDR3 has 12 residues. The J segment lost 3 bases and the V segment lost 4 bases, leaving 3 bases of the junction unmatched.

This clonotype was counted a single time. The chain joins TRBV3-1 to TRBJ1-2; D is unresolved. V lost 1 base, J lost 6 bases, and 3 bases lay in between. The CDR3 sequence is 11 residues long. Germline CDR1 LGHDT, CDR2 YNNKEL (reference sequence). CDR3 sequence: CASSQVNGYTF. The CDR3 DNA reads as TGTGCCAGCAGCCAAGTGAATGGCTACACCTTC.

This chain uses TRBV10-3 with TRBJ2-5; the D call may be TRBD1 or TRBD2 (5 bases each). Germline values: CDR1 ENHRY, CDR2 SYGVKD. The CDR3 runs to 14 residues. Between the trimmed V and J ends, which lost 4 bases and 5 bases, there was a span of 14 bases. The CDR3 here is CAISVRSGTETQYF. The CDR3 bases are TGTGCCATCAGTGTCCGGTCGGGGACGGAGACCCAGTACTTC.

This chain links TRBV25-1 with TRBJ2-4, with 9 bases identical to TRBD2. The CDR3 is 12 residues long. Germline V gene data show CDR1 as MGHDK and CDR2 as SYGVNS. V gave up 9 bases and J gave up 6 bases; unmatched junction bases: 3. Here the CDR3 reads CASRAGGNIQYF. In nucleotides, the CDR3 is TGTGCCAGTAGAGCGGGGGGAAACATTCAGTACTTC.

The J gene is TRBJ1-2, the V gene TRBV28, with TRBD1 matching 10 bases. The CDR3 has 16 residues. J gave up 8 bases and V 5 bases, and 14 bases lay outside the gene matches. Per germline, CDR1 MDHEN and CDR2 SYDVKM. Written as DNA, the CDR3 is TGTGCCAGCAGTCGACTATCCGGGACAGGGGTTTTGGGCTACACCTTC. It specifies CASSRLSGTGVLGYTF.